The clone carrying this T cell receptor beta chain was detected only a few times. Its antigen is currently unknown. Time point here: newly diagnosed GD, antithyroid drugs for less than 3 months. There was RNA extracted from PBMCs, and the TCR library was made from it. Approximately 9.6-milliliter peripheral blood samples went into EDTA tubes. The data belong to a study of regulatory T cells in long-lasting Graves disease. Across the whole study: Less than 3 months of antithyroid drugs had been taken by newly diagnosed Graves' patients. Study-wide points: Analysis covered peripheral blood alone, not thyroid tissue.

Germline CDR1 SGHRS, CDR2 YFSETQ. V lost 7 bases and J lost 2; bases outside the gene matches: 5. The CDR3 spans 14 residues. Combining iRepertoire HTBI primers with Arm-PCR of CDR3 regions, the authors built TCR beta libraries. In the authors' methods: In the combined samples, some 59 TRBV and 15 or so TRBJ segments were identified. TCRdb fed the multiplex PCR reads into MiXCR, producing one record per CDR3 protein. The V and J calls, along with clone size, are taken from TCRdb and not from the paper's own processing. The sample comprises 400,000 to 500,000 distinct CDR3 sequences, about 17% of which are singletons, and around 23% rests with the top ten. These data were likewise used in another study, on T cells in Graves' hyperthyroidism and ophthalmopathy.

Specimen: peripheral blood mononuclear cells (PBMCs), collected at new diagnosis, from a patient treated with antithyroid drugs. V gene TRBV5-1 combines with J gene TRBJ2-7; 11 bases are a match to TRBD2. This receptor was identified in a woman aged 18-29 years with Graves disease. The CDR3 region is CASGTGLAAYEQYF. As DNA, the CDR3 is TGCGCCAGCGGCACGGGACTAGCGGCCTACGAGCAGTACTTC.